This is a list of T cell receptor beta chains from one sample in a study of T cell responses to AZD1222 COVID-19 vaccine. Measured with immunoSEQ multiplex PCR; TCRdb has only the in-frame clones, and not every one. The sample lists approximately 110,000 clones; approximately 89% were seen once. Here the sequenced sample was peripheral blood, taken 28 days after the second AZD1222 dose. The source of these receptors is an adult who received the AZD1222 COVID-19 vaccine. The CDR3 runs from the conserved cysteine through the conserved F or W.

v_gene: TRBV28; j_gene: TRBJ1-5; CDR3aa: CASSLNRSNQPQHF
v_gene: TRBV28; j_gene: TRBJ2-3; CDR3aa: CASTDSVYTQYF
v_gene: TRBV30; j_gene: TRBJ2-5; CDR3aa: CAWSPDRGRSETQYF
v_gene: TRBV19; j_gene: TRBJ2-7; CDR3aa: CASSRGTDSYEQYF
v_gene: TRBV3-1/TRBV3-2; j_gene: TRBJ1-4; CDR3aa: CASSSDSSNEKLFF
v_gene: TRBV9; j_gene: TRBJ1-3; CDR3aa: CASSTGQRFTVSSGNTIYF
v_gene: TRBV20-1; j_gene: TRBJ2-2; CDR3aa: CSASTEGLGAGELFF
v_gene: TRBV10-1; j_gene: TRBJ2-3; CDR3aa: CASSLMERGGSDTQYF
v_gene: TRBV28; j_gene: TRBJ1-5; CDR3aa: CASSLWGQGSSNQPQHF
v_gene: TRBV9; j_gene: TRBJ2-1; CDR3aa: CASSVGLAGGEVYNEQFF
v_gene: TRBV11-2; j_gene: TRBJ1-2; CDR3aa: CASSSGVGSLKGYTF
v_gene: TRBV28; j_gene: TRBJ1-1; CDR3aa: CASSFGANTEAFF
v_gene: TRBV5-1; j_gene: TRBJ2-3; CDR3aa: CASSLNTPDSGTQYF
v_gene: TRBV28; j_gene: TRBJ1-2; CDR3aa: CASRSAGTGALAFYGYTF
v_gene: TRBV7-9; j_gene: TRBJ1-1; CDR3aa: CASSFETNTEAFF
v_gene: TRBV7-2; j_gene: TRBJ2-5; CDR3aa: CASSLSRTQETQYF
v_gene: TRBV19; j_gene: TRBJ1-5; CDR3aa: CASSIAPQGTKPQHF
v_gene: TRBV18; j_gene: TRBJ2-1; CDR3aa: CASSRGTDKIEQFF
v_gene: TRBV4-1; j_gene: TRBJ1-2; CDR3aa: CASSQDTGFPGYTF
v_gene: TRBV7-6; j_gene: TRBJ1-5; CDR3aa: CASSLGNRNSNQPQHF
v_gene: TRBV5-6; j_gene: TRBJ1-6; CDR3aa: CASSLAAGVYSPLHF
v_gene: TRBV19; j_gene: TRBJ2-5; CDR3aa: CASSRTGTETQYF
v_gene: TRBV18; j_gene: TRBJ1-5; CDR3aa: CASSPPSGGNQPQHF
v_gene: TRBV4-1; j_gene: TRBJ1-5; CDR3aa: CASSPIGQGASQPQHF
v_gene: TRBV7-2; j_gene: TRBJ1-5; CDR3aa: CASSLGLGSQPQHF
v_gene: TRBV4-2; j_gene: TRBJ2-7; CDR3aa: CASSQESTGGYEQYF
v_gene: TRBV30; j_gene: TRBJ1-3; CDR3aa: CAWSGQGDSGNTIYF
v_gene: TRBV4-1; j_gene: TRBJ2-7; CDR3aa: CATRGTSPHEQYF
v_gene: TRBV19; j_gene: TRBJ2-1; CDR3aa: CASSMDAASVAYNEQFF
v_gene: TRBV5-6; j_gene: TRBJ1-1; CDR3aa: CASSNDPRNTEAFF
v_gene: TRBV4-3; j_gene: TRBJ1-6; CDR3aa: CASSRDGSPNSPLHF
v_gene: TRBV29-1; j_gene: TRBJ2-7; CDR3aa: CSVRTGVNEQYF
v_gene: TRBV9; j_gene: TRBJ2-7; CDR3aa: CASSTGTGASSYEQYF
v_gene: TRBV7-2; j_gene: TRBJ2-5; CDR3aa: CASSLAVAGGSGTQYF
v_gene: TRBV28; j_gene: TRBJ2-7; CDR3aa: CASSLQGEQYF
v_gene: TRBV6-5; j_gene: TRBJ1-1; CDR3aa: CASSPQTGGGTEAFF
v_gene: TRBV28; j_gene: TRBJ2-1; CDR3aa: CASSSLADNYNEQFF
v_gene: TRBV3-1/TRBV3-2; j_gene: TRBJ2-7; CDR3aa: CASSLLGDTAFYEQYF
v_gene: TRBV23-1; j_gene: TRBJ1-5; CDR3aa: CARSQLSRKGKESNQPQHF
v_gene: TRBV5-4; j_gene: TRBJ1-2; CDR3aa: CASSARDRNYGYTF
v_gene: TRBV5-6; j_gene: TRBJ1-6; CDR3aa: CASSALNSPLHF
v_gene: TRBV7-7; j_gene: TRBJ2-5; CDR3aa: CASSSGQAETQYF
v_gene: TRBV5-8; j_gene: TRBJ1-5; CDR3aa: CASSTGQKGNQPQHF
v_gene: TRBV4-2; j_gene: TRBJ1-1; CDR3aa: CASSRETVMNTEAFF
v_gene: TRBV5-6; j_gene: TRBJ1-2; CDR3aa: CASSLSGTDYGYTF
v_gene: TRBV4-1; j_gene: TRBJ1-1; CDR3aa: CASSLRTNTEAFF